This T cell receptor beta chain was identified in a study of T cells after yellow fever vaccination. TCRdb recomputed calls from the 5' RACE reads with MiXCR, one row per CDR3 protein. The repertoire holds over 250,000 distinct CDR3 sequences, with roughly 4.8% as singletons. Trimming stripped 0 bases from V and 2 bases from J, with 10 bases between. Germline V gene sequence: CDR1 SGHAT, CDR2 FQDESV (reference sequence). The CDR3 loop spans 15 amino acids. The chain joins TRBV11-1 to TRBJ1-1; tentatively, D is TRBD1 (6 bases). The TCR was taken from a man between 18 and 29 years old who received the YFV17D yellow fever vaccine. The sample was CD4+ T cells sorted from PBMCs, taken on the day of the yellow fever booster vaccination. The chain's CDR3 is CASSLAGQTNTEAFF. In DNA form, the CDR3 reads TGTGCCAGCAGCTTAGCTGGACAGACTAACACTGAAGCTTTCTTT.